This paragraph covers one TCR beta chain sequence. The source of the sample is a study of OX40 agonist ivuxolimab in advanced cancers. Assay: immunoSEQ multiplex PCR; the TCRdb copy retains only in-frame clones and omits some. The sample contains some 85,000 clones, 90% to 95% of which appear only once. Germline V gene data show CDR1 as MNHNY and CDR2 as SVGAGI (reference sequence). The V and J ends lost 6 bases and 7 bases, in that order; junction bases with no gene match: 10. The CDR3 loop spans 15 amino acids. Sequenced here: CD4+ or CD8+ T cells sorted from blood, sampled in a trial of the OX40 agonist ivuxolimab. The receptor was derived from an adult with an advanced solid tumor such as melanoma, head and neck, liver or kidney cancer. V and J are TRBV6-6 and TRBJ2-1; 9 positions match TRBD1. CDR3 loop: CASRPRGQGKNEQFF. In DNA, the CDR3 is TGTGCCAGCAGACCGCGGGGACAGGGCAAGAATGAGCAGTTCTTC.